This T cell receptor (beta chain) came from a study of cytomegalovirus exposure and HLA in healthy donors. General study findings and limits: Earlier analysis found most TCR beta V segments productive about 87% or about 30% of the time. TRBV6-2, TRBV6-3 and other indistinguishable V segments were excluded. What was likely a sequencing artifact was a cluster of highly shared sequence variants.

Primers included in the PCR were 60 Vbeta and 13 Jbeta primers. Sequencing used immunoSEQ multiplex PCR; TCRdb keeps in-frame clones, though not all of them. The sample shows 99,000 or so clones, about 81% of them seen only once. V was shortened by 3 bases and J by 0 bases, with 25 bases between the two germline ends. This CDR3 comprises 20 residues. Germline V lookup: CDR1 SGDLS, CDR2 YYNGEE. This clone was counted between two and nine times. The antigen is undetermined. The sample taken for sequencing was PBMCs. The chain links TRBV9 to TRBJ2-1; maybe TRBD1 (5 bases). This TCR came from a man aged 25 to 40 in good health and CMV-seronegative. The CDR3 DNA follows: TGTGCCAGCAGCGGGCTCGTCTTTAGGAACAGACAGAACTCCTACAATGAGCAGTTCTTC. Protein product: CASSGLVFRNRQNSYNEQFF.